This T cell receptor (beta chain) was sequenced for a study of blood T cell repertoires in COVID-19. The wider study: The study drew acute and convalescent COVID-19 samples from the United States, Italy and Spain. Nucleic acid was either cDNA or gDNA, and it came from T cells, B-cell-depleted T cells, or PBMCs.

In its sample, this clone was seen once. This CDR3 spans 13 amino acids. The V end lost 10 bases, the J end lost 8 bases, and 18 bases lay between the germline ends. CDR1 is KGHSH and CDR2 is LQKENI in the germline V gene. Per the study methods: The assay estimated nucleated cells by amplifying reference gene primers. Generated by immunoSEQ multiplex PCR, the TCRdb table keeps only in-frame clones and is missing some. V and J calls and clone size come straight from that table; D and trimming were deduced from the DNA. The table records tens of thousands of clones, around nine tenths of them present only once.

The rearrangement joins TRBV18 to TRBJ2-1; D is possibly TRBD2 (5 bases). This receptor was taken from a woman aged 60-70 years with acute or convalescent COVID-19. The sample comprised peripheral blood. In DNA, the CDR3 is TGTGCCACCTTAGCTACGGGGTTTGATGAGCAGTTCTTC. Its translation: CATLATGFDEQFF.